Here is one T cell receptor beta chain with its context. The study reverse transcribed the entire isolated RNA, so it sequenced expressed TCRB transcripts. Naive, central memory and regulatory T cell samples produced a mean of approximately 4 million reads. Some clones are missing from TCRdb's copy, which holds only in-frame ones; the method was immunoSEQ multiplex PCR. The sample comprises hundreds of thousands of clones, around an eighth of which are singletons, and about 0.026% rests with the top ten. The V and J ends lost 5 bases and 10 bases respectively, with 9 bases between them. CDR3 length equals 11 residues. Germline V gene data show CDR1 as SEHNR and CDR2 as FQNEAQ (reference sequence). These data originate in a study of beta chain features in type 1 diabetes. Study in general: The study found patients and healthy donors alike in age, gender and cell yields. Over all samples combined, around 110 million sorted cells were examined.

The specimen was naive CD4+ T cells from blood. The source of this sequence is a woman in her 40s in good health. The V and J genes are TRBV7-9 and TRBJ2-1; maybe TRBD2 (5 bases). CDR3 protein: CASSVEAEQFF. The CDR3 nucleotides are TGTGCCAGCAGCGTGGAGGCAGAGCAGTTCTTC.